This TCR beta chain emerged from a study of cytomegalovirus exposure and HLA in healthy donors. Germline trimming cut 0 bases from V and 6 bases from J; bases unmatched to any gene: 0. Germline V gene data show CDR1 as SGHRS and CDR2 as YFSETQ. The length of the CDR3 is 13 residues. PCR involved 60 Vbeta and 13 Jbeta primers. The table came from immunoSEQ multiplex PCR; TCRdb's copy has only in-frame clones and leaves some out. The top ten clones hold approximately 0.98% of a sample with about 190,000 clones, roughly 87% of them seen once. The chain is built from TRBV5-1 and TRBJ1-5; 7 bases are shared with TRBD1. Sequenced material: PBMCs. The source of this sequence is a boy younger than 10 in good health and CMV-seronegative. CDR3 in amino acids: CASSLGQGQPQHF. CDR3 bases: TGCGCCAGCAGCTTGGGACAGGGTCAGCCCCAGCATTTT.